Reported below is one TCR beta chain. A read error is likely, as this CDR3 ends without the conserved phenylalanine or tryptophan. The limits of the CDR3 on the DNA are not certain, so only TCRdb's listed CDR3 is given. This sample was taken from a study of CD8+CD57+ T cells in acquired aplastic anemia. Study-level information: Across the sorted CD4+ and CD8+ cells, DNA amounts averaged roughly 3 ug.

The sequenced patients had an expansion of CD8+CD57+ cells seen by flow cytometry. According to the study, genomic DNA was the template for TCR beta VDJ and CDR3 profiling. TCRdb used MiXCR to reprocess the reads, holding one entry per CDR3 protein. The sample includes roughly 250,000 distinct CDR3 sequences, 65% to 90% of them seen just once. The CDR3 numbers 11 amino acids, ends counted. Per germline, CDR1 SGHVS and CDR2 FQNEAQ. Sequencing was performed on sorted CD4+, CD8+, or CD8+CD57+ T cells (not recorded which) from PBMCs. The TCR was taken from a human donor with aplastic anemia. The chain joins TRBV7-8 to TRBJ2-7. CDR3 sequence reads: CASRYTDGPDI.